A selection of T cell receptor beta chains follows, all from one sample in a study of blood T cells in healthy people across ages. TCRdb redid the calling of the 5' RACE reads with MiXCR, one entry per CDR3 protein. Among about 380,000 distinct CDR3 sequences listed, 50% to 60% were seen once. Sample: blood. These receptors were collected from a man between 60 and 70 years old in good health. CDR3s include the opening cysteine and the closing phenylalanine or tryptophan. Each record gives: J gene, D gene, V gene, CDR3 length, clone size, CDR3 protein, CDR3 DNA. The D gene is left open where the match is weak. Clone size is shown for a subset of rows, as once, few, many or a class of expanded clone.

TRBJ2-3 - TRBV14 16 many CASSQDWAIRTDTQYF TGTGCCAGCAGCCAAGATTGGGCAATACGGACAGATACGCAGTATTTT
TRBJ2-3 - TRBV9 15 - CASSVGRLPTDTQYF TGTGCCAGCAGCGTAGGACGACTGCCAACAGATACGCAGTATTTT
TRBJ2-4 - TRBV20-1 15 - CSVRDSLPGSNIQYF TGCAGTGTCCGGGACTCCCTCCCCGGATCGAACATTCAGTACTTC
TRBJ2-7 TRBD1 TRBV20-1 14 - CSVETGTGRYEQYF TGCAGTGTTGAGACCGGGACAGGGCGCTACGAGCAGTACTTC
TRBJ2-1 TRBD1 TRBV7-3 15 few CASSGQGASRDEQFF TGTGCCAGCAGTGGACAGGGGGCGAGTAGGGATGAGCAGTTCTTC
TRBJ2-3 - TRBV28 14 - CASSPQIRADTQYF TGTGCCAGCAGTCCCCAGATTCGGGCAGATACGCAGTATTTT
TRBJ1-1 - TRBV20-1 14 - CSARAGRGNTEAFF TGCAGTGCTAGGGCAGGCAGGGGGAACACTGAAGCTTTCTTT
TRBJ1-2 - TRBV13 15 - CASTLRGGDIYGHTF TGTGCCAGCACTTTAAGGGGAGGGGACATCTATGGCCACACCTTC
TRBJ2-5 TRBD2 TRBV6-1 15 once CASSELAGGYNEQYF TGTGCCAGCAGTGAACTAGCGGGGGGATACAATGAGCAGTACTTC
TRBJ2-3 TRBD1 TRBV28 14 few CASSTGTGPDTQYF TGTGCCAGCTCGACCGGGACAGGCCCAGATACGCAGTATTTT
TRBJ2-7 - TRBV4-1 13 few CASSQDSGYEQYF TGCGCCAGCAGCCAAGATAGCGGCTACGAGCAGTACTTC
TRBJ2-5 - TRBV28 14 many CASSWGDSRKTQYF TGTGCCAGCAGTTGGGGGGATTCGCGGAAGACCCAGTACTTC
TRBJ1-2 - TRBV5-1 14 - CASSVSILNYGYTF TGCGCCAGCAGCGTGTCGATCCTCAACTATGGCTACACCTTC
TRBJ1-1 TRBD1 TRBV27 15 - CASSSAGQGNTEAFF TGTGCCAGCAGTTCCGCCGGACAGGGGAACACTGAAGCTTTCTTT
TRBJ2-1 - TRBV5-1 14 few CASSLGPGSGEQFF TGCGCCAGCAGCTTGGGTCCAGGGAGCGGTGAGCAGTTCTTC
TRBJ2-2 - TRBV29-1 11 few CSVPTSGELFF TGCAGCGTCCCCACTAGCGGGGAGCTGTTTTTT
TRBJ1-2 - TRBV29-1 14 - CSVETVSPNYGYTF TGCAGCGTTGAAACGGTTAGTCCCAACTATGGCTACACCTTC
TRBJ2-5 - TRBV6-2/TRBV6-3 13 few CASTRADQETQYF TGTGCCAGCACCCGGGCGGATCAAGAGACCCAGTACTTC
TRBJ2-1 - TRBV20-1 15 - CSAKRPGRRDNEQFF TGCAGTGCAAAGAGACCGGGACGCAGGGATAATGAGCAGTTCTTC
TRBJ2-7 - TRBV5-4 15 few CASSLGSGFYYEQYF TGTGCCAGCAGCTTGGGGTCGGGGTTTTACTACGAGCAGTACTTC
TRBJ1-1 TRBD1 TRBV9 14 - CASRRGTGITEAFF TGTGCCAGCCGTAGGGGGACAGGGATCACTGAAGCTTTCTTT
TRBJ1-4 - TRBV3-1 15 - CASSQGRNSNEKLFF TGTGCCAGCAGCCAGGGGAGGAACTCTAATGAAAAACTGTTTTTT
TRBJ2-7 - TRBV6-5 16 few CASSYSNTFFSYEQYF TGTGCCAGCAGTTACTCGAACACTTTCTTCTCCTACGAGCAGTACTTC
TRBJ2-5 TRBD1 TRBV2 16 few CASSESGQGGSETQYF TGTGCCAGCAGTGAATCGGGACAGGGGGGATCTGAGACCCAGTACTTC
TRBJ2-1 - TRBV10-3 10 - CAIGANEQFF TGTGCCATCGGGGCGAATGAGCAGTTCTTC
TRBJ2-5 TRBD2 TRBV20-1 15 - CSARTSGDQQETQYF TGCAGTGCTAGGACTAGCGGAGACCAGCAAGAGACCCAGTACTTC
TRBJ2-5 - TRBV30 14 - CAWSVEGYQETQYF TGTGCCTGGAGTGTAGAAGGCTACCAAGAAACCCAGTACTTC
TRBJ2-4 - TRBV7-9 12 once CATQGRKNIQYF TGTGCCACCCAGGGCCGGAAAAACATTCAGTACTTC
TRBJ2-3 - TRBV29-1 12 - CSVEVGTDTQYF TGCAGCGTTGAAGTGGGCACAGATACGCAGTATTTT